This TCR beta chain was recovered during a study of shared clonotypes between healthy human individuals. Overall study findings and caveats: Clonotypes which were not shared had lower generation probabilities than clonotypes that all four donors shared. A handful of donors shared approximately 5% of their naive CD4 clonotypes.

Points on this clone: Its antigen remains unknown.

Assay: immunoSEQ multiplex PCR; the TCRdb copy retains only in-frame clones and omits some. The sample includes some 790,000 clones, roughly 72% of them seen just once. The V gene's germline CDR1 is SGHKS and CDR2 YYEKEE (reference sequence). The V and J ends lost 5 bases and 9 bases respectively, with 15 bases between them. This CDR3 contains 13 residues. The clonotype was recovered from a woman aged 25 to 39 in good health. The chain carries TRBV5-5 and TRBJ1-5, with D unresolved. Sequenced: memory CD4+ T cells sorted from blood. This sample's subset: CD45RA-negative fraction. The CDR3 nucleotides are TGTGCCAGCAGTATAGAAGGTGAGGCGCCCCAGCATTTT. This codes for CASSIEGEAPQHF. The whole variable domain, remainder taken from reference TRBV5-5 and TRBJ1-5, is DAGVTQSPTHLIKTRGQQVTLRCSPISGHKSVSWYQQVLGQGPQFIFQYYEKEERGRGNFPDRFSARQFPNYSSELNVNALLLGDSALYLCASSIEGEAPQHFGDGTRLSIL.